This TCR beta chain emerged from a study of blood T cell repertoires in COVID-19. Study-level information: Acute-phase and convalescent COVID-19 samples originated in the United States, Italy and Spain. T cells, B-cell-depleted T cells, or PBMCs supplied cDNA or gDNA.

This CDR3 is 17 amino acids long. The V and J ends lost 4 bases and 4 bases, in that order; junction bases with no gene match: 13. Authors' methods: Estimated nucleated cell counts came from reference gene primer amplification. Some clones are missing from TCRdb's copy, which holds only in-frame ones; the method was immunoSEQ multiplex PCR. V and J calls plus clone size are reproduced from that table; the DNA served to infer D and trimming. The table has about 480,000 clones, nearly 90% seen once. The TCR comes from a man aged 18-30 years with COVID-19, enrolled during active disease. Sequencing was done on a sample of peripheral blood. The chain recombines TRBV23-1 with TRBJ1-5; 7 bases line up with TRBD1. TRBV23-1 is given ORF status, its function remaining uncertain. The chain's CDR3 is CASSLRDRTYTNQPQHF. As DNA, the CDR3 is TGCGCCAGCAGTCTTCGGGACAGAACTTATACTAATCAGCCCCAGCATTTT.